The 4 T cell receptor beta chains presented below share a single source sample, sequenced in a study of cytomegalovirus exposure and HLA in healthy donors. The PCR used 60 Vbeta and 13 Jbeta primers. The table came from immunoSEQ multiplex PCR; TCRdb's copy has only in-frame clones and leaves some out. The data hold around 150,000 clones, with roughly 78% observed a single time. The sequencing sample was made of PBMCs. These receptors were taken from a man aged 50 to 59 in good health and CMV-seropositive.

V gene TRBV2 combines with J gene TRBJ1-3; D is perhaps TRBD1 (6 bases). Germline V lookup: CDR1 SNHLY, CDR2 FYNNEI. V gave up 6 bases and J gave up 1 base, with 10 bases separating them. The CDR3 spans 14 residues. The CDR3, as DNA: TGTGCCAGCAGCTCGGGACAATCTGGAAACACCATATATTTT. It encodes CASSSGQSGNTIYF. The whole variable domain, remainder taken from reference TRBV2 and TRBJ1-3, is EPEVTQTPSHQVTQMGQEVILRCVPISNHLYFYWYRQILGQKVEFLVSFYNNEISEKSEIFDDQFSVERPDGSNFTLKIRSTKLEDSAMYFCASSSGQSGNTIYFGEGSWLTVV.

V is TRBV2 and J is TRBJ1-6; D gene ambiguous. Trimming took 7 bases from V and 2 from J, leaving 9 bases between them. The CDR3 totals 14 residues. CDR1 is SNHLY and CDR2 is FYNNEI in the germline V gene. CDR3 region: CASKIETYNSPLHF. The CDR3, as DNA: TGTGCCAGCAAAATCGAGACCTATAATTCACCCCTCCACTTT.

This chain links TRBV7-9 with TRBJ2-7; possibly TRBD2 for D (5 bases). V was trimmed by 5 bases and J by 0 bases, leaving 14 bases between them. This CDR3 has 15 amino acids. Germline V gene lookup returns CDR1 SEHNR and CDR2 FQNEAQ (reference sequence). The CDR3 nucleotides read TGTGCCAGCAGCAGAACTAGTCGGGACTCCTACGAGCAGTACTTC. Its protein is CASSRTSRDSYEQYF.

This clone came up once. This chain connects TRBV28 to TRBJ2-3, with 7 bases matching TRBD2. The length of the CDR3 is 20 residues. The germline CDR1 and CDR2 sequences are MDHEN and SYDVKM. The V gene end was trimmed by 5 bases and the J gene end by 2 bases; junction bases not matched to a gene: 22. This CDR3 is CASSPPRGGRTEDLTDTQYF. Written as DNA, the CDR3 is TGTGCCAGCAGTCCCCCTCGGGGCGGGAGAACCGAAGATCTCACAGATACGCAGTATTTT.